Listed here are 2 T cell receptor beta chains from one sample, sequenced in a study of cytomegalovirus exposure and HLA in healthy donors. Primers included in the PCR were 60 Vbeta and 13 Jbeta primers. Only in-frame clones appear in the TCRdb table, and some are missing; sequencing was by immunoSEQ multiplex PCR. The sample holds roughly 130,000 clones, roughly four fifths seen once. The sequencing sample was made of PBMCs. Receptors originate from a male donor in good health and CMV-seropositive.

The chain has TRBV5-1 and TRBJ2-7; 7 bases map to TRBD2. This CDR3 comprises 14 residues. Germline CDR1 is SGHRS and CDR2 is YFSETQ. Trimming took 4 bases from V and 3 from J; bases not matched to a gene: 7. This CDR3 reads CASSASGAVYEQYF. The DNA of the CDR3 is TGCGCCAGCAGCGCCAGCGGGGCAGTCTACGAGCAGTACTTC.

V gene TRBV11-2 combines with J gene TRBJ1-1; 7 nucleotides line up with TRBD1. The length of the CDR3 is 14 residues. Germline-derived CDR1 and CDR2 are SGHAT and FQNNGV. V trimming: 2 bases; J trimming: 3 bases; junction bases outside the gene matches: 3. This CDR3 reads CASSLFQGDTEAFF. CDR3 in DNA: TGTGCCAGCAGCTTATTCCAGGGGGACACTGAAGCTTTCTTT.